Below are 14 T cell receptor beta chains sequenced from a single sample in a study of PD-1 blockade in classical Hodgkin lymphoma. Assay: immunoSEQ multiplex PCR; the TCRdb copy retains only in-frame clones and omits some. The repertoire includes some 25,000 clones, about 80% of them detected once, and 6.5% to 8% sits in the top ten. Every patient was affected by relapse after autologous stem cell transplantation, while exposure to brentuximab vedotin was not uniform. Source: peripheral blood mononuclear cells (PBMCs), taken at baseline. All receptors come from a human donor with classical Hodgkin lymphoma.

The chain is built from TRBV28 and TRBJ1-2, with D unclear. V was shortened by 5 bases and J by 5 bases, with 6 bases between the two germline ends. Germline V gene lookup returns CDR1 MDHEN and CDR2 SYDVKM. The CDR3 contains 11 residues. The CDR3 loop reads CASSADYGYTF. The CDR3 region has the DNA TGTGCCAGCAGTGCGGATTATGGCTACACCTTC.

This clone ranks as medium-sized (0.01 to 0.1%). The V and J genes are TRBV5-1 and TRBJ1-1; perhaps TRBD1 as D (5 bases). The CDR3 spans 13 residues. The germline V gene encodes CDR1 SGHRS and CDR2 YFSETQ. Trimming pared 2 bases from V and 1 base from J, leaving 6 bases between. Here the CDR3 reads CASSFGQNTEAFF. In DNA form, the CDR3 reads TGCGCCAGCAGCTTCGGACAGAACACTGAAGCTTTCTTT.

The genes are TRBV30 and TRBJ1-2; TRBD1 aligns across 7 bases. The junction had 12 bases not matched to a gene; V was cut back by 4 bases and J by 4 bases. Germline CDR1 reads GTSNPN; CDR2 reads SVGIG (reference sequence). The CDR3 has 15 amino acids. The CDR3 DNA is TGTGCCTGGAAAAATCTCGACAGGGACCCCTATGGCTACACCTTC. Protein product: CAWKNLDRDPYGYTF.

The chain couples TRBV11-2 to TRBJ1-5; unclear D gene. The CDR3 consists of 13 residues. Trimming took off 5 bases at V and 6 bases at J, with 11 bases between the two ends. Germline V gene sequence: CDR1 SGHAT, CDR2 FQNNGV. The CDR3 bases are TGTGCCAGCAGCCACTCAGTTAGTCAGCCCCAGCATTTT. As protein: CASSHSVSQPQHF.

The chain is built from TRBV6-5 and TRBJ2-7, with D possibly matching TRBD1 (7 bases). V was clipped by 6 bases and J by 6 bases, with 21 bases between them. Germline V gives CDR1 MNHEY, CDR2 SVGAGI. The CDR3 sequence is 15 residues long. The CDR3 loop is CASSDAGGLYSEQYF. Written as DNA, the CDR3 is TGTGCCAGCAGCGATGCAGGGGGGCTCTACTCCGAGCAGTACTTC.

The chain uses TRBV27 and TRBJ1-1; no definite D call. The CDR3 spans 15 residues. Trimming stripped 2 bases from V and 5 bases from J, with 15 bases between. The germline V gene has CDR1 MNHEY and CDR2 SMNVEV (reference sequence). CDR3 coding DNA: TGTGCCAGCAGTTTACGCCCGTTCGGCCAGACTGAAGCTTTCTTT. Its translation is CASSLRPFGQTEAFF.

The chain couples TRBV6-1 to TRBJ2-2, with D unresolved. Germline V CDR1 and CDR2: MNHNS, SASEGT. CDR3 length: 14 amino acids. Trimming left V 3 bases short and J 1 base short, with 6 bases between. The CDR3, as DNA: TGTGCCAGCAGTGAGTTTCGGAACACCGGGGAGCTGTTTTTT. It translates to CASSEFRNTGELFF.

The rearrangement uses TRBV19 and TRBJ2-1; D remains unclear. CDR1 is LNHDA, CDR2 SQIVND, per germline (reference sequence). This CDR3 region has 15 residues. The ends were cut back, 5 bases at V and 4 bases at J, with 15 bases in the middle. CDR3 coding DNA: TGTGCCAGTAGTCGAGGCCAGAACCAGTACAATGAGCAGTTCTTC. This sequence encodes CASSRGQNQYNEQFF.

The chain uses TRBV7-2 and TRBJ1-2; possible D gene TRBD1, 6 bases. CDR3 length equals 19 residues. The V gene lost 5 bases and the J gene lost 4 bases, with 29 bases spanning the gap. Germline V lookup: CDR1 SGHTA, CDR2 FQGNSA. CDR3 residues: CASSPAVVKVGGQRYGYTF. Here the CDR3 DNA reads TGTGCCAGCAGCCCCGCGGTCGTAAAGGTCGGGGGGCAGCGCTATGGCTACACCTTC. Based on the CDR3 plus reference TRBV7-2 and TRBJ1-2, the full variable domain is GAGVSQSPSNKVTEKGKDVELRCDPISGHTALYWYRQSLGQGLEFLIYFQGNSAPDKSGLPSDRFSAERTGGSVSTLTIQRTQQEDSAVYLCASSPAVVKVGGQRYGYTFGSGTRLTVV.

The chain employs TRBV7-9 and TRBJ1-4, with 9 bases aligning to TRBD1. Trimming at V came to 2 bases and at J to 4 bases, leaving 14 bases not matched to a gene. The CDR3 has 19 amino acids. CDR1 and CDR2 from the germline V gene are SEHNR and FQNEAQ (reference sequence). CDR3 residues: CASSLMSGTGKLHNEKLFF. In DNA, the CDR3 is TGTGCCAGCAGCTTAATGTCGGGGACAGGGAAGTTGCATAATGAAAAACTGTTTTTT.

This clone was counted only a few times. The V gene is TRBV5-4, the J gene TRBJ2-7; perhaps TRBD2 as D (5 bases). Trimming left V 5 bases short and J 10 bases short, with 13 bases between. Germline V gives CDR1 SGHNT, CDR2 YYREEE (reference sequence). This CDR3 is built from 11 residues. CDR3 residues: CASSELGEQYF. DNA of the CDR3: TGTGCCAGCAGTGAACTGGGAGAACAGTACTTC.

This clone is a singleton in its sample. This chain uses TRBV28 with TRBJ1-5, with 12 bases matching TRBD1. The germline CDR1 and CDR2 sequences are MDHEN and SYDVKM. The CDR3 extends over 16 amino acids. After removal of 6 bases from V and 6 bases from J, the junction contained 9 bases not matched to a gene. The CDR3 sequence is CASSPRGTGGPQPQHF. Here the CDR3 DNA reads TGTGCCAGCAGCCCGCGCGGGACAGGGGGCCCTCAGCCCCAGCATTTT.

The rearrangement joins TRBV6-6 to TRBJ1-6; 9 bases are shared with TRBD1. Germline V gene sequence: CDR1 MNHNY, CDR2 SVGAGI (reference sequence). This CDR3 has 15 residues. With 1 base clipped from V and 11 bases from J, the junction kept 6 bases outside the gene matches. The CDR3 is CASSYYGTGLAPLHF. Here the CDR3 DNA reads TGTGCCAGCAGTTACTACGGGACAGGGCTCGCACCCCTCCACTTT.

The rearrangement uses TRBV30 and TRBJ1-2; no clear D. The germline V gene has CDR1 GTSNPN and CDR2 SVGIG (reference sequence). The V gene lost 4 bases and the J gene lost 4 bases, with 10 bases spanning the gap. The CDR3 runs to 12 residues. CDR3 loop: CAWIQIPYGYTF. CDR3 nucleotide sequence: TGTGCCTGGATACAGATCCCCTATGGCTACACCTTC.